This T cell receptor (beta chain) is drawn from a study of human T cells and chemical hapten exposure. At the level of the study: TCR yield per sample varied, mainly due to pooled library volumes. General study points: TCRs exceeding 1 in 1000 frequency stayed unchanged with DPC sensitization.

During construction of the library, unique molecular identifiers were attached to individual cDNA molecules for quantitative, reproducible TCR counting. TCRdb independently ran MiXCR on the RACE reads; one entry per CDR3 protein. The sample lists 55,000 to 75,000 distinct CDR3 sequences; under 7.5% were seen once. Specified time point: healthy volunteer bleed at 6 weeks. Sequencing started from total RNA isolated from unfractionated whole blood. Of note for this clonotype: Antigen specificity is unknown.

Germline CDR1 reads SQVTM; CDR2 reads ANQGSEA. This CDR3 spans 15 amino acids. With V trimmed by 4 bases and J by 4 bases, 8 bases remained unmatched. Sequenced input: whole blood. The rearrangement uses TRBV29-1 and TRBJ2-3, with 10 bases identical to TRBD2. The sequence was collected from a female donor in good health. Some clones in this sample may be carry-over from other donors' samples. DNA for the CDR3: TGCAGCGTTGCTCGAACACTAGCGGGATCAGATACGCAGTATTTT. Its translation: CSVARTLAGSDTQYF.